This T cell receptor (beta chain) originates from a study of T-cell reconstitution after alpha-beta-depleted transplantation in children. Preparation of the TCRbeta library involved a method that used unique molecular identifiers. TCRdb re-analysed the PCR reads in MiXCR, keeping a single row per CDR3 protein. The repertoire holds 500,000 to 750,000 distinct CDR3 sequences, with roughly a quarter as singletons. Study observations and caveats: Surviving recipient cells, namely T cells and thymic progenitors, were the source of high day-60 TCRbeta diversity in some patients. Approximately two months post-transplant, alpha-beta T cells reportedly originated from several hundred expanded graft clones. By one year post-transplant, T-cell counts and diversity largely arose from T cells that were newly produced.

In germline, CDR1 is SGHRS, CDR2 YFSETQ. CDR3 length: 15 amino acids. J lost 3 bases, V lost 4 bases, and 9 bases had no gene match. This clonotype has just a few counts. What it binds is not known. V and J are TRBV5-1 and TRBJ1-1, with 7 bases fitting TRBD1. The sample was PBMCs, taken before TCRalphabeta/CD19-depleted stem cell transplant. The receptor was derived from a boy in the first two years of life with Wiskott-Aldrich syndrome, due to receive a stem cell transplant. In DNA form, the CDR3 reads TGCGCCAGCAGCACCGGGACAGCCTGGGACACTGAAGCTTTCTTT. It yields the protein CASSTGTAWDTEAFF.